This T cell receptor beta chain was sequenced during a study of blood T cell repertoires in COVID-19. A note on this clone: The sample has other DNA sequences that encode this CDR3 too.

The CDR3 is 15 residues long. The V gene's germline CDR1 is ENHRY and CDR2 SYGVKD. J gave up 2 bases and V 4 bases, and 3 bases lay outside the gene matches. Data came from immunoSEQ multiplex PCR; TCRdb stores just in-frame clones and leaves some out. The sample records about 270,000 clones, 75% to 90% being singletons. Cohort allocation depended upon clinical history that participants reported. Cohort 3 donors were reported recovered after two negative PCRs, clearance, or symptom resolution. Sequencing was carried out using PBMCs or T cells enriched from blood (not recorded which). This sequence was found in a woman in her late teens or twenties who had recovered from COVID-19. The chain combines TRBV10-3 with TRBJ1-5, with TRBD1 matching 9 bases. The CDR3 DNA is TGTGCCATCAGTGGGGGACAGGGAGGCAATCAGCCCCAGCATTTT. Amino acid sequence: CAISGGQGGNQPQHF.